The present entry profiles one T cell receptor (beta chain) with its context. No antigen is known for it. Researchers ran the PCR with 60 Vbeta and 13 Jbeta primers. Generated by immunoSEQ multiplex PCR, the TCRdb table keeps only in-frame clones and is missing some. This sample has about 92,000 clones, with over 75% found just once. This sample was included in a study of cytomegalovirus exposure and HLA in healthy donors. Background on the study: An earlier analysis identified approximately 110 million unique TCR beta sequences in some 180 million T cells. Notes on the study in general: In an earlier analysis, most TCR beta V segments were productive about 87% or about 30% of the time. CMV serostatus was the sole immune exposure data available.

The clonotype was recovered from a man between 18 and 35 years old in good health and CMV-seronegative. Sequences were obtained from PBMCs.

The CDR3 is CASSNRDRGRVSMNTEAFF. The CDR3 DNA reads as TGTGCCAGCAGCAACCGGGACAGGGGGCGCGTTTCGATGAACACTGAAGCTTTCTTT. This chain links TRBV21-1 with TRBJ1-1; the tabulated D call, TRBD1, remains unverified against the DNA. TRBV21-1 is a listed pseudogene. The CDR3 spans 19 residues.